This is a list of T cell receptor beta chains from one sample in a study of immune cell composition in non-small cell lung cancer. Data came from immunoSEQ multiplex PCR; TCRdb stores just in-frame clones and leaves some out. This table holds 5,000 to 5,500 clones, about 88% found once. Sequenced: non-adjacent lung tissue. The receptors shown here come from a human donor with non-small cell lung cancer. Some clones in this sample may be carry-over from other donors' samples. Both conserved end residues are part of each CDR3. D genes are given only for firm matches. Rows may omit the clone size; those that give it use once, few, many or a size class.

d_call	j_call	clone_size	v_call	cdr3_aa	cdr3_nt
.	TRBJ2-7	.	TRBV9	CASSALPGSSYEQYF	TGTGCCAGCAGCGCACTACCCGGGTCTTCCTACGAGCAGTACTTC
.	TRBJ1-2	.	TRBV7-2	CASSLDRGSGYTF	TGTGCCAGCAGCCTAGATAGGGGATCTGGCTACACCTTC
TRBD2	TRBJ2-3	.	TRBV7-9	CASSLRASGGISDTQYF	TGTGCCAGCAGCTTAAGGGCTAGCGGGGGTATATCAGATACGCAGTATTTT
TRBD2	TRBJ2-3	.	TRBV7-9	CASSLRREGSDTQYF	TGTGCCAGCAGCCTTCGGCGGGAGGGCTCAGATACGCAGTATTTT
.	TRBJ2-4	.	TRBV7-2	CASSPTSYLAKNIQYF	TGTGCCAGCAGCCCAACGAGCTATCTAGCCAAAAACATTCAGTACTTC
.	TRBJ2-2	.	TRBV5-1	CASSVGDSGTGELFF	TGCGCCAGCAGCGTAGGAGACAGTGGTACCGGGGAGCTGTTTTTT
.	TRBJ2-1	.	TRBV18	CASSHADSYNEQFF	TGTGCCAGCTCCCACGCGGACTCCTACAATGAGCAGTTCTTC
.	TRBJ2-3	few	TRBV27	CAAISTDTQYF	TGTGCCGCTATCAGCACAGATACGCAGTATTTT
TRBD1	TRBJ2-5	.	TRBV10-3	CASQNRGAETQYF	TGTGCCTCTCAGAACAGGGGTGCAGAGACCCAGTACTTC
.	TRBJ2-5	.	TRBV5-1	CASSLGEAQETQYF	TGCGCCAGCAGCTTGGGGGAGGCCCAAGAGACCCAGTACTTC
TRBD1	TRBJ2-3	.	TRBV5-1	CASSLTTGGRGDTQYF	TGCGCCAGCAGCTTAACGACAGGGGGCCGTGGAGATACGCAGTATTTT
.	TRBJ2-5	once	TRBV18	CASSRGQGHQETQYF	TGTGCCAGCTCACGAGGGCAGGGGCACCAAGAGACCCAGTACTTC
TRBD1	TRBJ2-7	.	TRBV14	CASSPTGTGMIYEQYF	TGTGCCAGCAGCCCCACCGGGACAGGTATGATCTACGAGCAGTACTTC
.	TRBJ1-1	.	TRBV25-1	CASSARTLRETEAFF	TGTGCCAGCAGTGCAAGGACTCTAAGGGAGACTGAAGCTTTCTTT
TRBD2	TRBJ2-5	.	TRBV2	CASTLAGAQETQYF	TGTGCCAGCACGCTAGCGGGGGCTCAAGAGACCCAGTACTTC
TRBD2	TRBJ2-5	.	TRBV11-2	CASSFSLANQETQYF	TGTGCCAGCAGCTTCTCACTAGCGAACCAAGAGACCCAGTACTTC
TRBD1	TRBJ1-2	.	TRBV7-2	CASSLAGGIGYTF	TGTGCCAGCAGCTTAGCAGGGGGCATCGGCTACACCTTC
.	TRBJ2-2	.	TRBV7-9	CASSLESGAGELFF	TGTGCCAGCAGCTTAGAGTCAGGGGCCGGGGAGCTGTTTTTT
.	TRBJ1-2	.	TRBV9	CASSGTTGSYGYTF	TGTGCCAGCAGCGGAACGACAGGTTCCTATGGCTACACCTTC
.	TRBJ2-1	.	TRBV30	CAWSGRVYNEQFF	TGTGCCTGGAGCGGCAGGGTATACAATGAGCAGTTCTTC
.	TRBJ2-7	.	TRBV11-2	CASSLVIEFGEQYF	TGTGCCAGCAGCTTAGTCATTGAGTTTGGCGAGCAGTACTTC
TRBD1	TRBJ2-7	.	TRBV7-9	CASSWTGGLGEQYF	TGTGCCAGCAGCTGGACAGGGGGTTTAGGCGAGCAGTACTTC
.	TRBJ1-2	.	TRBV11-2	CASSLQGYGYTF	TGTGCCAGCAGCTTGCAGGGCTATGGCTACACCTTC
.	TRBJ1-2	.	TRBV30	CAWSSNRRNYGYTF	TGTGCCTGGAGTTCAAATCGGAGAAACTATGGCTACACCTTC
.	TRBJ1-1	.	TRBV11-3	CASSLSGGAGWYTEAFF	TGTGCCAGCAGCTTAAGCGGGGGCGCTGGCTGGTACACTGAAGCTTTCTTT
TRBD1	TRBJ1-1	few	TRBV9	CASSVGTGSNTEAFF	TGTGCCAGCAGCGTAGGGACAGGGTCGAACACTGAAGCTTTCTTT
.	TRBJ2-5	.	TRBV15	CATSRNRRETQYF	TGTGCCACCAGCAGAAACAGGCGGGAGACCCAGTACTTC
TRBD2	TRBJ2-1	.	TRBV6-1	CASSEASGVHNEQFF	TGTGCCAGCAGTGAAGCTAGCGGGGTTCACAATGAGCAGTTCTTC
.	TRBJ1-2	.	TRBV5-4	CASSLDTANYGYTF	TGTGCCAGCAGCTTGGACACCGCTAACTATGGCTACACCTTC
TRBD1	TRBJ2-1	.	TRBV30	CAWNRGFSYNEQFF	TGTGCCTGGAACAGGGGGTTTTCCTACAATGAGCAGTTCTTC
.	TRBJ2-7	once	TRBV28	CASSAGRELEQYF	TGTGCCAGCAGTGCGGGTCGGGAGTTAGAGCAGTACTTC
TRBD1	TRBJ1-5	.	TRBV5-4	CASSLDPGQGQPQHF	TGTGCCAGCAGCTTGGACCCGGGACAGGGCCAGCCCCAGCATTTT
.	TRBJ1-3	.	TRBV11-2	CASSFLNTIYF	TGTGCCAGCAGCTTCCTAAACACCATATATTTT
.	TRBJ1-5	.	TRBV4-3	CASSQDRGGSGNQPQHF	TGCGCCAGCAGCCAAGATCGGGGGGGGAGCGGCAATCAGCCCCAGCATTTT
.	TRBJ1-1	.	TRBV6-5	CASSYGGRNFEAFF	TGTGCCAGCAGTTATGGAGGGAGGAATTTTGAAGCTTTCTTT
TRBD1	TRBJ2-3	.	TRBV2	CASRNGQGYTDTQYF	TGTGCCAGCAGGAATGGACAGGGGTACACAGATACGCAGTATTTT
TRBD1	TRBJ2-7	.	TRBV6-5	CASSYSTGGYEQYF	TGTGCCAGCAGTTATTCTACAGGGGGCTACGAGCAGTACTTC
TRBD2	TRBJ2-1	.	TRBV4-3	CASSQDGLAGGHNEQFF	TGCGCCAGCAGCCAAGATGGTCTAGCGGGAGGGCATAATGAGCAGTTCTTC
.	TRBJ1-4	.	TRBV5-5	CASSRQQEREKLFF	TGTGCCAGCAGCCGACAGCAAGAAAGGGAAAAACTGTTTTTT
.	TRBJ1-2	.	TRBV9	CASSARGMNNYGYTF	TGTGCCAGCAGCGCAAGGGGGATGAATAACTATGGCTACACCTTC
.	TRBJ2-3	.	TRBV29-1	CSATSSGNTDTQYF	TGCAGCGCCACCTCTTCGGGGAACACAGATACGCAGTATTTT
TRBD2	TRBJ2-1	.	TRBV7-8	CASSLVRGSTYNEQFF	TGTGCCAGCAGCTTAGTCCGCGGGAGCACTTACAATGAGCAGTTCTTC
.	TRBJ2-7	once	TRBV4-3	CASSQDRGALGEQYF	TGCGCCAGCAGCCAAGATCGGGGGGCCTTGGGAGAGCAGTACTTC
.	TRBJ2-3	.	TRBV5-1	CASRAQDTQYF	TGCGCCAGCAGGGCACAAGATACGCAGTATTTT
TRBD1	TRBJ1-2	.	TRBV7-8	CASRELNRGPLHGYTF	TGTGCCAGCAGAGAACTAAACAGGGGGCCTCTTCATGGCTACACCTTC
TRBD2	TRBJ2-3	.	TRBV11-1	CASSLGTSGGRGTQYF	TGTGCCAGCAGCTTAGGGACTAGCGGGGGGCGAGGTACGCAGTATTTT
TRBD2	TRBJ2-1	.	TRBV28	CASSTLAGGLYNEQFF	TGTGCCAGCAGTACCCTAGCGGGGGGGCTCTACAATGAGCAGTTCTTC
.	TRBJ1-2	.	TRBV10-2	CASSTGFDGYTF	TGCGCCAGCAGTACAGGGTTTGATGGCTACACCTTC
TRBD1	TRBJ1-2	once	TRBV6-5	CASSSQAQTGGYGYTF	TGTGCCAGCAGTTCCCAAGCCCAAACAGGGGGCTATGGCTACACCTTC
.	TRBJ1-1	.	TRBV7-3	CASSLDRLNTEAFF	TGTGCCAGCAGCTTAGACAGACTGAACACTGAAGCTTTCTTT
TRBD2	TRBJ2-1	.	TRBV14	CASSMTSGGYNEQFF	TGTGCCAGCAGCATGACTAGCGGGGGATACAATGAGCAGTTCTTC
TRBD2	TRBJ2-7	few	TRBV4-3	CASSQDMGGSSYEQYF	TGCGCCAGCAGCCAAGATATGGGCGGGAGCTCCTACGAGCAGTACTTC
.	TRBJ1-6	.	TRBV6-4	CARTWGQINSPLHF	TGTGCCAGGACCTGGGGACAAATCAATTCACCCCTCCACTTT
.	TRBJ2-3	once	TRBV28	CASSPRGTPTDTQYF	TGTGCCAGCAGTCCTCGGGGGACTCCCACAGATACGCAGTATTTT
.	TRBJ2-2	.	TRBV28	CASSFGGTTGELFF	TGTGCCAGCAGTTTTGGGGGCACCACCGGGGAGCTGTTTTTT
TRBD2	TRBJ2-2	.	TRBV18	CASSPPSSGNTGELFF	TGTGCCAGCTCACCACCGTCTAGCGGGAACACCGGGGAGCTGTTTTTT
TRBD1	TRBJ2-3	.	TRBV18	CASSPPGQGSDTQYF	TGTGCCAGCTCACCACCGGGACAGGGGTCAGATACGCAGTATTTT
TRBD1	TRBJ1-2	.	TRBV5-6	CASSLGQGAINYGYTF	TGTGCCAGCAGCCTGGGACAGGGGGCGATAAACTATGGCTACACCTTC
.	TRBJ1-5	once	TRBV27	CASSFGGGSLNQPQHF	TGTGCCAGCAGTTTTGGAGGCGGATCCCTCAATCAGCCCCAGCATTTT
TRBD2	TRBJ2-2	.	TRBV7-3	CASSLTTSGRNTGELFF	TGTGCCAGCAGCTTAACGACTAGCGGGAGGAACACCGGGGAGCTGTTTTTT